The subject of this entry is one TCR beta chain. The antigen this receptor binds is unknown. No base quality information exists; no much larger clone differs at one position. In the prospective study, participants were roughly 18 to 100 years old, resided in about two dozen geographic areas of the United States, and were enrolled through a virtual design. In the prospective study, cohorts were assigned on the basis of participant-reported clinical history obtained from a screening survey and a study questionnaire. In the prospective study, mobile phlebotomists collected whole blood, serum and a nasopharyngeal or oropharyngeal swab from each participant. Prospective study participants could optionally give additional blood draws and questionnaires over an approximately two-month period. Blood samples from the prospective study were shipped frozen or at room temperature prior to DNA extraction. The CDR3 has 13 amino acids, counting the end cysteine and phenylalanine. The CDR3 DNA has 39 bases and is translated from base 1. The germline V gene (reference sequence) specifies LNHNV as CDR1 and YYDKDF as CDR2. V trim: 6 bases; J trim: 5 bases; unmatched bases: 4.

The data are from a study of blood T cell repertoires in COVID-19 (TCRdb year 2020). Study-wide context: ImmuneRACE Cohort 3 recovered participants were defined by two consecutive negative NP/OP PCR tests, healthcare professional clearance, or symptom resolution. The prospective study material was composed of cDNA or gDNA derived from T cells, B-cell-depleted T cells, or PBMCs. A de-identified subject ID, COVID-19 status, age in years and sex were almost always included in the sample metadata. Samples from collaborators originated in the United States, Italy and Spain and spanned both the acute and convalescent phases of COVID-19. Subjects who had been exposed to COVID-19, were actively infected with it, or had recovered from it provided the deeply sampled blood TCRbeta repertoires that made up the dataset. The samples were drawn from two sources: the first 160 participants of the ongoing ImmuneRACE study, and about 1,300 subjects contributed by 6 global collaborators. Where HLA class I and class II types were available, the types were taken from metadata supplied by the sample provider, not from assay-based typing. A freely available public database, intended as a resource for researchers studying the immune response to SARS-CoV-2, is where the repertoires were released.

The immunoSEQ Assay, a bias-controlled multiplex PCR, was used to amplify TCRbeta CDR3 regions from genomic DNA. In the source study's methods: Nucleated cell counts per sample were estimated from amplification of reference gene primers within the assay. Sequence reads were collapsed and filtered to measure the absolute abundance of every unique TCRbeta CDR3 rearrangement. For each sample, productive Simpson clonality was calculated by taking the square root of Simpson's diversity index across productive rearrangements. The clones in this table, taken by TCRdb from immuneACCESS, are in-frame only. Not every clone is retained; where verified, under half of the shortfall comes from an unresolved V gene, and the cause of the rest is unknown. For V, J and clone size, that table is used; D and trimming come from the DNA. Here the sample has around 360,000 clones; roughly 86% occur a single time. The ten largest account for less than 2.5% of the sample.

Summary of the overall study and its limitations: The quantity of clinical and demographic metadata differed by source and by participant and was supplied without curation.

Material: PBMCs or T cells enriched from blood (not recorded which). This clonotype originated in a middle-aged man in a cohort exposed to, infected with or recovered from COVID-19 (not recorded which). In this chain, TRBV15 is recombined with TRBJ2-7; 10 central nucleotides agree with TRBD1. The nucleotides are TGTGCCACCAGGGCGACAGGGGGCAACGAGCAGTACTTC. Its protein product is CATRATGGNEQYF.